These 27 T cell receptor beta chains came from one sample sequenced in a study of T cells in Graves' hyperthyroidism and ophthalmopathy. Using RNA transcripts as the source, TCR beta CDR3 regions were amplified. When the TCR CDR3 underwent first-round RT-PCR, the HTBI primer set was used. TCRdb ran MiXCR on the multiplex PCR reads and lists one entry per CDR3 protein. Among some 510,000 distinct CDR3 sequences listed, around 46% were seen once. Sequencing was performed on peripheral blood or thyroid tissue (not recorded which). The receptors originated from a woman younger than 35 with Graves' hyperthyroidism.

The chain uses TRBV9 and TRBJ1-5, with D perhaps matching TRBD1 (5 bases). Trimming removed 4 bases at V and 2 bases at J, with 10 bases between. Germline CDR1 and CDR2: SGDLS and YYNGEE. The CDR3 extends over 14 amino acids. The CDR3: CASSLREGNQPQHF. The CDR3 DNA reads as TGTGCCAGCAGCCTCAGGGAGGGCAATCAGCCCCAGCATTTT.

This clonotype was counted a few times. This chain joins TRBV19 and TRBJ2-5; the D call may be TRBD1 or TRBD2 (5 bases each). The CDR3 contains 16 residues. Trimming pared 3 bases from V and 7 bases from J, leaving 21 bases between. Germline lookup yields CDR1 LNHDA and CDR2 SQIVND (reference sequence). The CDR3 DNA follows: TGTGCCAGTAGTATTGAGGGGTACTCCCAAGTAGGGACCCAGTACTTC. It translates to CASSIEGYSQVGTQYF.

The rearrangement joins TRBV11-3 to TRBJ2-5; TRBD2 matches at 8 bases. Trimming cost V 5 bases and J 2 bases; bases outside gene matches: 16. The CDR3 has 18 residues. CDR1 and CDR2 from the germline V gene are SGHNT and YENEEA. For the CDR3, the DNA is TGTGCCAGCAGCCCTAACGGCCCTGGAGTAGCGGGGCAAGAGACCCAGTACTTC. Protein product: CASSPNGPGVAGQETQYF.

With regard to this clonotype: With a far larger clone one base away, a read error is the likely cause. The genes are TRBV7-2 and TRBJ2-7; D is undetermined. Germline values: CDR1 SGHTA, CDR2 FQGNSA. The ends were cut back, 4 bases at V and 6 bases at J, with 7 bases in the middle. The CDR3 length is 11 residues. Here the CDR3 reads CASSSDCEQYF. The CDR3 region has the DNA TGTGCCAGCAGCTCCGACTGCGAGCAGTACTTC.

In DNA form, the CDR3 reads TGTGCCACCAGCAGAGATCGGGTGACGATCGAGCAGTACTTC. It codes for CATSRDRVTIEQYF. The chain combines TRBV15 with TRBJ2-7, with unresolved D. Trimming left V 0 bases short and J 6 bases short, with 12 bases between. Per the germline V gene, CDR1 is LNHNV and CDR2 is YYDKDF (reference sequence). CDR3 length: 14 amino acids.

Comment on this clonotype: At one of its ends the junction is not consistent with the germline gene, which may arise from a read error. This sequence joins TRBV24-1 and TRBJ1-2, with D tentatively TRBD1 (6 bases). This CDR3 region has 15 residues. Germline assignment: CDR1 KGHDR and CDR2 SFDVKD. This chain's CDR3 is CASSFTGLLNYGYTF. The CDR3 DNA is TGTGCCAGCAGTTTTACAGGGCTCCTAAACTATGGCTACACCTTC.

About this clonotype itself: A much larger clone lies a single base off, so this may be a read error. CDR3 sequence (DNA): TGTGCCAGCAGCCCCAACTCGGGACAGGGAGAGACCCAGTACTTC. It yields the protein CASSPNSGQGETQYF. The chain uses TRBV7-9 and TRBJ2-5; TRBD1 aligns across 9 bases. The trim removed 5 bases at V and 4 bases at J, leaving 8 bases unmatched. This CDR3 has 15 residues. From germline, CDR1 is SEHNR and CDR2 FQNEAQ (reference sequence).

A remark on this clonotype: A much larger clone differs by one base, so this may be a read error. The V and J genes are TRBV10-3 and TRBJ1-1, with 9 positions matching TRBD1. Trimming at V came to 3 bases and at J to 11 bases, leaving 10 bases not matched to a gene. Germline-derived CDR1 and CDR2 are ENHRY and SYGVKD. This CDR3 contains 14 residues. In DNA, the CDR3 is TGTGCCATCAGTGAATCCCCCACAGGGGGCCGCGCTTTCTTT. It is translated as CAISESPTGGRAFF.

A word on this clonotype: One end of the junction does not line up with germline, which may come from a read error. The chain uses TRBV10-3 and TRBJ2-7; D remains ambiguous. CDR3 length: 14 residues. CDR1 is ENHRY, CDR2 SYGVKD, per germline. The CDR3 DNA reads TGTGCCAGCAGTTACTCGACTTCCGGTTACGAGCAGTACTTC. It translates to CASSYSTSGYEQYF.

Only a few counts were recorded for this clonotype. The junction differs from germline at one of its ends, possibly a read error. This rearrangement joins TRBV10-3 to TRBJ2-5, with no clear D. Germline CDR1 ENHRY, CDR2 SYGVKD. This CDR3 has 15 amino acids. DNA for the CDR3: TGTGCCAGCAGTTACTCGATTCGATTCGAAGAGACCCAGTACTTC. This sequence encodes CASSYSIRFEETQYF.

The V and J genes are TRBV12-3 or TRBV12-4 and TRBJ1-2; D gene ambiguous. V dropped 5 bases and J dropped 4 bases, with 11 bases sitting between them. The CDR3 extends over 13 amino acids. The CDR3 spells CASSPRQTYGYTF. The CDR3 DNA is TGTGCCAGCAGTCCTAGGCAAACCTATGGCTACACCTTC.

This clonotype has a handful of counts. This chain uses TRBV13 with TRBJ2-7; D remains unclear. The germline V and J ends were trimmed by 5 bases and 3 bases, with 14 bases remaining between them. The length of the CDR3 is 14 residues. Germline V gene data show CDR1 as PRHDT and CDR2 as FYEKMQ (reference sequence). CDR3 protein: CASSPKNTLYEQYF. The CDR3, as DNA: TGTGCCAGCAGCCCCAAGAACACACTCTACGAGCAGTACTTC. Full variable domain (rest looked up from reference TRBV13 and TRBJ2-7): AAGVIQSPRHLIKEKRETATLKCYPIPRHDTVYWYQQGPGQDPQFLISFYEKMQSDKGSIPDRFSAQQFSDYHSELNMSSLELGDSALYFCASSPKNTLYEQYFGPGTRLTVT.

The rearrangement uses TRBV20-1 and TRBJ2-7; D is unresolved. The V gene's germline CDR1 is DFQATT and CDR2 SNEGSKA (reference sequence). V lost 7 bases, J lost 3 bases, and 22 bases lay in between. The CDR3 extends over 15 amino acids. DNA for the CDR3: TGCAGTGTCCTCCGGCCTGCGGCGACCTACTACGAGCAGTACTTC. Its translation is CSVLRPAATYYEQYF.

The chain is built from TRBV19 and TRBJ2-5; possibly TRBD1 for D (5 bases). Germline lookup yields CDR1 LNHDA and CDR2 SQIVND (reference sequence). Trimming removed 7 bases at V and 1 base at J, with 10 bases between. The CDR3 is made up of 13 amino acids. CDR3 nucleotides: TGTGCCAGTACTGGACACGTCCAAGAGACCCAGTACTTC. This sequence encodes CASTGHVQETQYF.

This clonotype was counted many times. The J gene is TRBJ1-2, the V gene TRBV29-1; D possibly corresponds to TRBD1 (6 bases). The CDR3 consists of 12 residues. Germline-derived CDR1 and CDR2 are SQVTM and ANQGSEA. Trimming removed 7 bases at V and 8 bases at J, with 17 bases between. The CDR3 DNA follows: TGCAGCGATATTTCGGGGGCTGGAGGCTACACCTTC. This sequence encodes CSDISGAGGYTF. Looking up the rest from reference TRBV29-1 and TRBJ1-2 gives the full variable domain: SAVISQKPSRDICQRGTSLTIQCQVDSQVTMMFWYRQQPGQSLTLIATANQGSEATYESGFVIDKFPISRPNLTFSTLTVSNMSPEDSSIYLCSDISGAGGYTFGSGTRLTVV.

This clonotype has just one count. CDR3 sequence (DNA): TGTGCCAGCAGCTTTGCAGGGGACTACGAGCAGTACTTC. Translation: CASSFAGDYEQYF. The chain joins TRBV7-2 to TRBJ2-7, with D perhaps matching TRBD1 (6 bases). The CDR3 is 13 residues long. CDR1 SGHTA and CDR2 FQGNSA come from the germline V gene. The V gene lost 3 bases and the J gene lost 3 bases, with 9 bases spanning the gap.

This clonotype was detected ten times or more. The chain has TRBV29-1 and TRBJ1-2, with D unclear. V lost 0 bases, J lost 4 bases, and 9 bases lay in between. CDR1 SQVTM and CDR2 ANQGSEA come from the germline V gene. This CDR3 has 13 residues. The CDR3 loop is CSVEDRPFYGYTF. CDR3 bases: TGCAGCGTTGAAGATCGTCCCTTCTATGGCTACACCTTC.

Of note for this clonotype: At one end the junction does not follow the germline gene, possibly because of a read error. The chain carries TRBV29-1 and TRBJ2-6; 8 bases match TRBD1. This CDR3 region has 12 residues. The germline CDR1 and CDR2 sequences are SQVTM and ANQGSEA. The CDR3 coding sequence is TGCAGCGTTGGCTGGCAGGGGGCCACTGAAGCTTTC. This gives the protein CSVGWQGATEAF.

This rearrangement joins TRBV11-2 to TRBJ1-1; 8 bases fit TRBD1. Unmatched junction bases numbered 6, after V lost 7 bases and J lost 8 bases. This CDR3 comprises 12 residues. The germline V gene has CDR1 SGHAT and CDR2 FQNNGV. CDR3 protein: CASTPGQDEAFF. CDR3 DNA: TGTGCCAGCACCCCGGGACAGGACGAAGCTTTCTTT.

This clonotype has ten or more counts. The chain links TRBV24-1 to TRBJ1-2; TRBD1 might be the D (6 bases). Trimming cost V 3 bases and J 8 bases, with 18 bases left between them. This CDR3 contains 15 residues. The germline CDR1 and CDR2 sequences are KGHDR and SFDVKD. The CDR3 nucleotides read TGTGCCACCAGTGATGGGACACCCGTGTTTGGCGGCTACACCTTC. This translates into CATSDGTPVFGGYTF.

V is TRBV20-1 and J is TRBJ1-5; 7 bases fit TRBD1. Per germline, CDR1 DFQATT and CDR2 SNEGSKA (reference sequence). With 1 base clipped from V and 7 bases from J, the junction kept 7 bases outside the gene matches. The CDR3 runs to 14 residues. CDR3: CSARVGRGMQPQHF. As DNA, the CDR3 is TGCAGTGCTAGAGTTGGCAGGGGGATGCAGCCCCAGCATTTT.

The V and J genes are TRBV11-2 and TRBJ2-7, with D possibly being TRBD2 (6 bases). The germline V and J ends were trimmed by 1 base and 2 bases, with 18 bases remaining between them. Germline V gene lookup returns CDR1 SGHAT and CDR2 FQNNGV. There are 17 residues in the CDR3. The CDR3 bases are TGTGCCAGCAGCTTAGTTTCCGTCGCTAGCGATGCCTACGAGCAGTACTTC. As protein: CASSLVSVASDAYEQYF.

This clonotype was seen a handful of times. The rearrangement links TRBV20-1 to TRBJ2-2; maybe TRBD2 (6 bases). The CDR3 contains 14 residues. CDR1 and CDR2 from the germline V gene are DFQATT and SNEGSKA (reference sequence). V was cut by 6 bases and J by 2 bases, with 13 bases left in between. CDR3 bases: TGCAGTGCCCACCGGGCGGGAAACACCGGGGAGCTGTTTTTT. This codes for CSAHRAGNTGELFF.

V is TRBV27 and J is TRBJ2-6, with a possible D match to TRBD1 (5 bases). Germline V gene data show CDR1 as MNHEY and CDR2 as SMNVEV (reference sequence). The CDR3 covers 15 residues. The V end was cut by 5 bases, the J end by 2 bases, with 10 bases between. The CDR3 DNA is TGTGCCAGCAGTGTAACAGGCGCTGGGGCCAACGTCCTGACTTTC. Its protein is CASSVTGAGANVLTF.

The chain has TRBV12-3 or TRBV12-4 and TRBJ1-2; TRBD1 might be the D (5 bases). V was clipped by 4 bases and J by 4 bases, with 16 bases between them. The CDR3 spans 15 residues. The CDR3 sequence: CASSSAGTLSYGYTF. CDR3 DNA: TGTGCCAGCAGTTCTGCCGGGACTTTAAGCTATGGCTACACCTTC.

The gene calls are TRBV25-1 and TRBJ2-7; possibly TRBD2 for D (6 bases). V dropped 6 bases and J dropped 12 bases, with 30 bases sitting between them. CDR1 and CDR2 (germline): MGHDK, SYGVNS. CDR3 length equals 16 residues. The CDR3 DNA is TGTGCCAGCAGCGGTCCCACTTTTCGCGGGAATCCGCCCAGGTACTTC. As protein: CASSGPTFRGNPPRYF.

This clonotype was detected a few times. At one end the junction does not follow the germline gene, possibly because of a read error. The genes are TRBV10-3 and TRBJ2-5; D is ambiguous. Germline lookup yields CDR1 ENHRY and CDR2 SYGVKD. The CDR3 has 18 amino acids. The CDR3 sequence is CASSYSSYRLQTGETQYF. CDR3 DNA: TGTGCCAGCAGTTACTCGAGTTACCGGCTCCAAACGGGAGAGACCCAGTACTTC.